The rows below give T cell receptor beta chains drawn from one sample of a study of CD8 T cells in ankylosing spondylitis. TCRdb re-derived calls from the 5' RACE reads in MiXCR, one entry per CDR3 protein. Of 200,000 to 250,000 distinct CDR3 sequences detected, around 25% appear once; the ten largest clones hold 6.6%. Input material: blood, either unsorted or a sorted T cell fraction (not recorded which). The source of these receptors is a male donor with ankylosing spondylitis or in good health (not recorded which). The CDR3 runs from the conserved cysteine through the conserved F or W. Fields, in order: V gene, D gene, clone size, J gene, CDR3 protein, CDR3 DNA. A D gene is named only where the DNA matches it firmly. Clone size, where shown, is once, few, many, or a class for clones that have expanded.

>TRBV10-1|.|.|TRBJ2-7
CASCLACAYEQYF
TGCGCCAGCTGCCTAGCATGCGCCTACGAGCAGTACTTC
>TRBV27|.|.|TRBJ2-7
CASSPSGLYEQYF
TGTGCCAGCAGTCCCTCGGGGCTGTACGAGCAGTACTTC
>TRBV20-1|TRBD2|.|TRBJ2-1
CSAREREVYNEQFF
TGCAGTGCTAGGGAGCGGGAGGTCTACAATGAGCAGTTCTTC
>TRBV29-1|TRBD1|few|TRBJ2-1
CSIDRGLNEQFF
TGCAGCATTGACAGGGGGTTAAATGAGCAGTTCTTC
>TRBV3-1|TRBD2|many|TRBJ2-7
CASSQGTSRYEQYF
TGTGCCAGCAGCCAAGGGACTAGTAGGTACGAGCAGTACTTC
>TRBV29-1|TRBD2|many|TRBJ2-1
CSWRASGSYNEQFF
TGCAGCTGGCGGGCTAGCGGGAGCTACAATGAGCAGTTCTTC
>TRBV15|TRBD2|.|TRBJ2-1
CATSRDGSGRSYNEQFF
TGTGCCACCAGCAGAGATGGAAGCGGGAGGTCCTACAATGAGCAGTTCTTC
>TRBV19|.|.|TRBJ2-7
CASSMRNSREQYF
TGTGCCAGTAGTATGAGGAATTCGCGCGAGCAGTACTTC
>TRBV29-1|TRBD1|.|TRBJ2-1
CSVGQGGNEQFF
TGCAGCGTTGGACAGGGGGGTAATGAGCAGTTCTTC
>TRBV7-2|.|few|TRBJ2-7
CASSLPSQDEQYF
TGTGCCAGCAGCTTACCGTCACAGGACGAGCAGTACTTC
>TRBV3-1|.|few|TRBJ1-2
CASSQEWQEGGYTF
TGTGCCAGCAGCCAAGAGTGGCAGGAGGGGGGCTACACCTTC
>TRBV20-1|.|many|TRBJ1-6
CSARDLGSSYNSPLHF
TGCAGTGCTAGAGATCTGGGGAGCTCCTATAATTCACCCCTCCACTTT
>TRBV27|.|many|TRBJ1-5
CASRPSPGDSNQPQHF
TGTGCCAGCAGGCCATCCCCGGGAGATAGCAATCAGCCCCAGCATTTT
>TRBV29-1|TRBD2|.|TRBJ2-3
CSVGLAGYTDTQYF
TGCAGCGTTGGGCTAGCGGGATACACAGATACGCAGTATTTT
>TRBV25-1|TRBD2|.|TRBJ2-5
CASSALAGGHQETQYF
TGTGCCAGCAGTGCTCTAGCGGGAGGGCACCAAGAGACCCAGTACTTC
>TRBV7-9|.|many|TRBJ2-1
CASSLNPTGSYNEQFF
TGTGCCAGCAGCTTAAACCCTACAGGCTCCTACAATGAGCAGTTCTTC
>TRBV11-2|.|many|TRBJ2-7
CASSLARGTSHEQYF
TGTGCCAGCAGCTTAGCGAGGGGGACCAGCCACGAGCAGTACTTC
>TRBV4-3|.|.|TRBJ2-2
CASSLDGGGSGELFF
TGCGCCAGCAGCCTTGATGGAGGGGGCTCCGGGGAGCTGTTTTTT
>TRBV20-1|TRBD2|many|TRBJ2-3
CSARLLAGSTDTQYF
TGCAGTGCTAGGCTACTAGCGGGGAGCACAGATACGCAGTATTTT
>TRBV3-1|TRBD2|.|TRBJ2-1
CTSRFFLTSGPKSVNEQFF
TGTACCAGCAGGTTTTTTTTAACTAGCGGCCCCAAGTCGGTTAATGAGCAGTTCTTC
>TRBV20-1|.|many|TRBJ2-1
CSARTHNEQFF
TGCAGTGCCCGGACCCACAATGAGCAGTTCTTC
>TRBV6-1|TRBD1|many|TRBJ2-3
CASSITGGTDTQYF
TGTGCCAGCAGTATAACAGGGGGCACAGATACGCAGTATTTT
>TRBV20-1|.|few|TRBJ2-1
CSARDSGSRGLDEQFF
TGCAGTGCTAGAGATTCCGGGTCGCGCGGCTTGGATGAGCAGTTCTTC
>TRBV9|.|many|TRBJ1-1
CASSVDSGKTEAFF
TGTGCCAGCAGCGTAGATTCCGGCAAAACGGAGGCTTTCTTT
>TRBV12-3/TRBV12-4|.|.|TRBJ2-2
CASTISRGELFF
TGTGCCAGCACCATTTCGAGAGGGGAGCTGTTTTTT
>TRBV7-6|.|many|TRBJ2-5
CASSLPDKETQYF
TGTGCCAGCAGCTTACCAGATAAAGAGACCCAGTACTTC
>TRBV20-1|.|many|TRBJ2-2
CSARMGRGAMIGGELFF
TGCAGTGCTAGAATGGGACGAGGGGCGATGATTGGCGGGGAGCTGTTTTTT
>TRBV20-1|.|few|TRBJ2-5
CSSEAGQETQYF
TGCAGTTCAGAGGCGGGTCAGGAGACCCAGTACTTC
>TRBV4-3|TRBD2|many|TRBJ2-1
CASSQDSGAGVGVSYNEQFF
TGCGCCAGCAGCCAAGATTCTGGAGCGGGAGTGGGTGTCTCCTACAATGAGCAGTTCTTC
>TRBV21-1|.|many|TRBJ2-7
CASSRKGGFLGRESYEQYF
TGTGCCAGCAGCCGAAAAGGGGGGTTTTTAGGCAGGGAATCCTACGAGCAGTACTTC
>TRBV5-1|.|many|TRBJ2-7
CASSAGHSYEQYF
TGCGCCAGCAGTGCAGGGCACTCCTACGAGCAGTACTTC
>TRBV20-1|.|few|TRBJ2-4
CSASLPQQIIAKNIQYF
TGCAGTGCTTCATTGCCCCAGCAGATAATAGCCAAAAACATTCAGTACTTC
>TRBV20-1|TRBD1|.|TRBJ1-5
CSARFGTENQPQHF
TGCAGTGCTAGGTTCGGGACAGAAAATCAGCCCCAGCATTTT
>TRBV7-2|TRBD1|.|TRBJ1-2
CASSLEPGQGYGYPF
TGTGCCAGCAGCTTAGAGCCGGGACAGGGGTATGGCTACCCCTTC
>TRBV20-1|.|few|TRBJ1-1
CSASHLGPDVPIAFF
TGCAGTGCTAGCCACCTGGGACCCGATGTCCCAATAGCTTTCTTT
>TRBV5-5|TRBD2|few|TRBJ2-1
CASSFGPGLALSLNEQFF
TGTGCCAGCAGCTTCGGACCCGGACTAGCGTTATCCTTGAATGAGCAGTTCTTC
>TRBV20-1|TRBD2|many|TRBJ2-1
CSASFQGLVLNEQFF
TGCAGTGCTAGTTTCCAGGGACTAGTTTTGAATGAGCAGTTCTTC
>TRBV20-1|.|many|TRBJ2-4
CSASYKGVNIQYF
TGCAGTGCTAGCTACAAAGGGGTAAACATTCAGTACTTC
>TRBV7-2|TRBD1|.|TRBJ2-7
CASSLSTGFDYEQYF
TGTGCCAGCAGTTTATCGACAGGGTTCGACTACGAGCAGTACTTC
>TRBV5-1|TRBD1|many|TRBJ2-1
CASSGDRGHEQFF
TGCGCCAGCAGCGGGGACAGGGGGCACGAGCAGTTCTTC
>TRBV20-1|TRBD1|.|TRBJ1-5
CSATARTGRLEPQHF
TGCAGTGCTACCGCGCGGACAGGGAGACTTGAGCCCCAGCATTTT